This T cell receptor beta chain comes out of a study of response to subunit inactivated influenza vaccine. Broader study findings: Only a handful of new T cells, the authors suggested, are recruited with each seasonal influenza vaccination.

This clonotype occurred a few times. Its specificity is not known. MiXCR was run by TCRdb on the RT-PCR reads, yielding one entry per CDR3 protein. The sample yields 650,000 to 850,000 distinct CDR3 sequences, approximately 15% seen once. CDR3 length equals 13 residues. The ends lost 7 bases at V and 1 base at J; junction bases unmatched: 1. Germline CDR1 is LNHDA and CDR2 is SQIVND (reference sequence). The gene calls are TRBV19 and TRBJ1-1; 9 nucleotides align to TRBD1. The source material was PBMCs from blood, sampled 14 days before vaccination. This sequence originates from a man aged 45-65 years who received an inactivated influenza vaccine. In DNA form, the CDR3 reads TGTGCCAGTATGGGACAGGGGAACACTGAAGCTTTCTTT. This sequence encodes CASMGQGNTEAFF. The full variable domain, in which reference TRBV19 and TRBJ1-1 provide the parts outside the CDR3, is DGGITQSPKYLFRKEGQNVTLSCEQNLNHDAMYWYRQDPGQGLRLIYYSQIVNDFQKGDIAEGYSVSREKKESFPLTVTSAQKNPTAFYLCASMGQGNTEAFFGQGTRLTVV.